These 30 T cell receptor beta chains were sequenced from one sample in a study of blood T cell repertoires in COVID-19. Libraries were prepared by immunoSEQ multiplex PCR; TCRdb keeps only in-frame clonotypes and omits some of them. The sample yields 270,000 or so clones, about nine tenths seen once. Sequencing used peripheral blood. The receptors were gathered from a young woman with COVID-19, enrolled during active disease.

The chain carries TRBV20-1 and TRBJ1-6; weak D call: TRBD1 (5 bases). Deletions cut 6 bases from V and 14 bases from J, with 14 bases between. Germline CDR1 reads DFQATT; CDR2 reads SNEGSKA (reference sequence). The CDR3 sequence is 11 residues long. The CDR3 DNA follows: TGCAGTGCCAGGGAAGGGCGGACCCTCCACTTT. This gives the protein CSAREGRTLHF.

V and J are TRBV20-1 and TRBJ2-1, with unresolved D. Germline V gene sequence: CDR1 DFQATT, CDR2 SNEGSKA (reference sequence). Trimming took off 6 bases at V and 2 bases at J, with 11 bases between the two ends. The CDR3 consists of 13 residues. CDR3 DNA: TGCAGTGCAAGTCGGGTAACCTACAATGAGCAGTTCTTC. Translation gives CSASRVTYNEQFF.

The chain joins TRBV7-9 to TRBJ2-1; 9 bases fit TRBD2. CDR3 length: 15 residues. After removal of 5 bases from V and 8 bases from J, the junction contained 10 bases not matched to a gene. Germline V gene sequence: CDR1 SEHNR, CDR2 FQNEAQ (reference sequence). This CDR3 reads CASSASAGGPDEQFF. The CDR3 DNA reads TGTGCCAGCAGCGCATCGGCGGGGGGGCCGGATGAGCAGTTCTTC.

The chain recombines TRBV6-5 with TRBJ1-5, with 7 bases aligning to TRBD1. V lost 4 bases and J lost 1; bases outside the gene matches: 7. The CDR3 is made up of 16 amino acids. Germline loops: CDR1 MNHEY, CDR2 SVGAGI. CDR3 DNA sequence: TGTGCCAGCAGTTGGGAGACAGGGTCGAGCAATCAGCCCCAGCATTTT. Translated: CASSWETGSSNQPQHF.

The gene calls are TRBV4-1 and TRBJ1-3; D might be TRBD1 (6 bases). Trimming took off 6 bases at V and 0 bases at J, with 12 bases between the two ends. The CDR3 sequence is 15 residues long. The germline V gene has CDR1 MGHRA and CDR2 YSYEKL. The DNA of the CDR3 is TGCGCCAGCAGTCTAGACAGGTTCTCTGGAAACACCATATATTTT. This translates into CASSLDRFSGNTIYF.

The count of this clone is one. The chain combines TRBV5-4 with TRBJ1-6; 7 nucleotides line up with TRBD1. Trimming removed 0 bases from V and 0 bases from J; junction bases left unmatched: 9. The CDR3 sequence is 19 residues long. From germline, CDR1 is SGHNT and CDR2 YYREEE (reference sequence). The CDR3 loop is CASSLGDRARSSYNSPLHF. The CDR3 DNA is TGTGCCAGCAGCTTGGGAGACAGGGCCCGCAGCTCCTATAATTCACCCCTCCACTTT. Full variable domain (remainder filled in from reference TRBV5-4 and TRBJ1-6): ETGVTQSPTHLIKTRGQQVTLRCSSQSGHNTVSWYQQALGQGPQFIFQYYREEENGRGNFPPRFSGLQFPNYSSELNVNALELDDSALYLCASSLGDRARSSYNSPLHFGNGTRLTVT.

This clone was counted a single time. The V call is TRBV7-9, the J call TRBJ1-1, with 8 bases identical to TRBD1. CDR1 SEHNR and CDR2 FQNEAQ come from the germline V gene (reference sequence). Trimming removed 5 bases from V and 3 bases from J; junction bases left unmatched: 8. The CDR3 is 15 residues long. CDR3 protein: CASSLFRDRYTEAFF. CDR3 DNA: TGTGCCAGCAGCCTCTTCCGGGACAGGTACACTGAAGCTTTCTTT.

The chain carries TRBV2 and TRBJ1-3, with D perhaps TRBD1 (6 bases). V was shortened by 0 bases and J by 4 bases, with 16 bases between the two germline ends. CDR1 and CDR2 from the germline V gene are SNHLY and FYNNEI. This CDR3 is 17 amino acids long. The CDR3 DNA follows: TGTGCCAGCAGTGAAGCAGCAGGGGCCGTCTTAGGAAACACCATATATTTT. It is translated as CASSEAAGAVLGNTIYF.

CDR3 region: CASSLIGRDYGYTF. CDR3 in DNA: TGTGCCAGCAGCCTTATCGGCCGGGACTATGGCTACACCTTC. The genes are TRBV5-6 and TRBJ1-2; D is uncertain. V was trimmed by 4 bases and J by 3 bases, leaving 13 bases between them. Germline V gives CDR1 SGHDT, CDR2 YYEEEE. This CDR3 is 14 amino acids long.

J is TRBJ2-1 and V is TRBV6-4; D gene uncertain. Trimming left V 5 bases short and J 4 bases short, with 12 bases between. The V gene's germline CDR1 is MRHNA and CDR2 SNTAGT. This CDR3 is built from 14 residues. The CDR3 DNA is TGTGCCAGCAGTCCGAGCCAGACTTACAATGAGCAGTTCTTC. The encoded protein is CASSPSQTYNEQFF.

V gene TRBV2 combines with J gene TRBJ1-1; 7 nucleotides align to TRBD1. The CDR3 is made up of 14 amino acids. The V gene's germline CDR1 is SNHLY and CDR2 FYNNEI. The V gene end was trimmed by 9 bases and the J gene end by 2 bases; junction bases not matched to a gene: 9. The CDR3 sequence is CARDRDGLNTEAFF. Written as DNA, the CDR3 is TGTGCCAGAGACAGGGATGGATTAAACACTGAAGCTTTCTTT. The full variable domain, completed using reference TRBV2 and TRBJ1-1, is EPEVTQTPSHQVTQMGQEVILRCVPISNHLYFYWYRQILGQKVEFLVSFYNNEISEKSEIFDDQFSVERPDGSNFTLKIRSTKLEDSAMYFCARDRDGLNTEAFFGQGTRLTVV.

Notes on this clone: The same CDR3 also results from other DNA sequences found in this sample. The genes are TRBV3-1 (or the pseudogene TRBV3-2) and TRBJ2-3, with a possible D match to TRBD1 (6 bases). There are 13 residues in the CDR3. The ends were cut back, 0 bases at V and 6 bases at J, with 7 bases in the middle. In germline, CDR1 is LGHDT, CDR2 YNNKEL (reference sequence). CDR3 amino acids: CASSQDQGDTQYF. Here the CDR3 DNA reads TGTGCCAGCAGCCAAGATCAGGGGGATACGCAGTATTTT.

This chain connects TRBV4-1 to TRBJ1-2, with 9 bases aligning to TRBD1. J gave up 6 bases and V 4 bases, and 6 bases lay outside the gene matches. Germline V gene lookup returns CDR1 MGHRA and CDR2 YSYEKL. This CDR3 is 14 amino acids long. The CDR3 here is CASSLARTGDGYTF. CDR3 DNA: TGCGCCAGCAGCCTTGCCAGGACAGGGGATGGCTACACCTTC.

The rearrangement uses TRBV6-5 and TRBJ1-1; D possibly corresponds to TRBD1 (5 bases). Trimming took off 6 bases at V and 2 bases at J, with 13 bases between the two ends. Looked up from germline, CDR1 is MNHEY and CDR2 is SVGAGI. This CDR3 comprises 14 residues. DNA of the CDR3: TGTGCCAGCAGCGACAGCAACATTAACACTGAAGCTTTCTTT. This translates into CASSDSNINTEAFF.

This clone appeared a few times. The chain joins TRBV5-1 to TRBJ1-6; D uncertain. Germline V CDR1 and CDR2: SGHRS, YFSETQ. V was cut by 6 bases and J by 8 bases, with 15 bases left in between. This CDR3 spans 14 amino acids. This CDR3 is CASTTDPGDSPLHF. CDR3 nucleotide sequence: TGCGCCAGCACCACCGATCCGGGAGATTCACCCCTCCACTTT.

A single count supports this clone. The J gene is TRBJ1-2, the V gene TRBV7-4, with D possibly being TRBD1 (6 bases). CDR1 is SGHVT and CDR2 is SQSDAQ in the germline V gene. The CDR3 extends over 16 amino acids. V was cut by 7 bases and J by 4 bases, with 22 bases left in between. The CDR3 reads CASTSRPHDRSYGYTF. Here the CDR3 DNA reads TGTGCCAGCACCTCGAGGCCCCACGACAGGAGCTATGGCTACACCTTC.

V gene TRBV30 combines with J gene TRBJ1-1; the D gene is possibly TRBD1 (6 bases). V gave up 7 bases and J gave up 3 bases, with 12 bases separating them. This CDR3 region has 12 residues. Looked up from germline, CDR1 is GTSNPN and CDR2 is SVGIG (reference sequence). The CDR3 region has the DNA TGTGCCTTCCAAGAGGGGGACACTGAAGCTTTCTTT. It yields the protein CAFQEGDTEAFF.

The gene calls are TRBV11-2 and TRBJ1-1; 10 positions agree with TRBD1. There are 15 residues in the CDR3. The V gene's germline CDR1 is SGHAT and CDR2 FQNNGV. J gave up 6 bases and V 5 bases, and 9 bases lay outside the gene matches. The DNA for the CDR3 is TGTGCCAGCAGCACCCAGACAGGGGGCGTCGCTGAAGCTTTCTTT. This codes for CASSTQTGGVAEAFF. The full variable domain, with the rest looked up from reference TRBV11-2 and TRBJ1-1, is EAGVAQSPRYKIIEKRQSVAFWCNPISGHATLYWYQQILGQGPKLLIQFQNNGVVDDSQLPKDRFSAERLKGVDSTLKIQPAKLEDSAVYLCASSTQTGGVAEAFFGQGTRLTVV.

The chain recombines TRBV4-1 with TRBJ2-7, with D possibly matching TRBD1 (5 bases). The CDR3 length is 16 residues. V lost 5 bases and J 0 bases, leaving 17 bases between the germline ends. Germline values: CDR1 MGHRA, CDR2 YSYEKL. As DNA, the CDR3 is TGCGCCAGCAGCGTGGGGATCAGGGTACTCTCCTACGAGCAGTACTTC. Its protein product is CASSVGIRVLSYEQYF.

The chain employs TRBV5-4 and TRBJ1-5, with D unresolved. This CDR3 has 14 residues. Per germline, CDR1 SGHNT and CDR2 YYREEE (reference sequence). Trimming stripped 3 bases from V and 0 bases from J, with 7 bases between. CDR3 nucleotide sequence: TGTGCCAGCAGCTGGGGAGATAGCAATCAGCCCCAGCATTTT. Its translation is CASSWGDSNQPQHF.

This clone was recorded a few times. This chain links TRBV6-5 with TRBJ1-5; possibly TRBD1 for D (5 bases). Per the germline V gene, CDR1 is MNHEY and CDR2 is SVGAGI. V was trimmed by 6 bases and J by 6 bases, leaving 12 bases between them. CDR3 length equals 13 residues. The CDR3 loop reads CASSPGIRQPQHF. The CDR3 DNA is TGTGCCAGCAGCCCAGGGATACGTCAGCCCCAGCATTTT.

This chain links TRBV5-1 with TRBJ1-1; D ambiguous. The germline V gene has CDR1 SGHRS and CDR2 YFSETQ. The CDR3 contains 20 residues. V shed 5 bases and J shed 2 bases, with 31 bases lying between them. CDR3 sequence: CASRISGRGLVGPLNTEAFF. DNA of the CDR3: TGCGCCAGCAGAATCTCCGGACGGGGTCTTGTGGGCCCACTTAACACTGAAGCTTTCTTT.

The V call is TRBV9, the J call TRBJ1-2; D is ambiguous. Trimming took 4 bases from V and 4 from J, leaving 11 bases between them. Looked up from germline, CDR1 is SGDLS and CDR2 is YYNGEE. The CDR3 has 13 amino acids. The CDR3 DNA reads as TGTGCCAGCAGCCCGCCGCCACTCTATGGCTACACCTTC. Its translation: CASSPPPLYGYTF.

This clone has just one count. The V and J genes are TRBV7-6 and TRBJ1-1; D unresolved. The germline V gene encodes CDR1 SGHVS and CDR2 FNYEAQ. This CDR3 is 15 amino acids long. V lost 0 bases and J lost 0, with 8 bases in between. The CDR3 nucleotides are TGTGCCAGCAGCTTAGCTCCGACAATGAACACTGAAGCTTTCTTT. It is translated as CASSLAPTMNTEAFF.

This chain connects TRBV5-5 to TRBJ2-7; 7 bases match TRBD2. The length of the CDR3 is 16 residues. The germline gives CDR1 SGHKS, CDR2 YYEKEE (reference sequence). J lost 8 bases, V lost 1 base, and 15 bases had no gene match. DNA of the CDR3: TGTGCCAGCAGCTTGAAAGGGTGGGAGGGGTTCGAGAAGCAGTACTTC. It is translated as CASSLKGWEGFEKQYF.

The chain couples TRBV19 to TRBJ2-7; 9 bases agree with TRBD1. CDR3 size: 16 residues. CDR1 and CDR2 from the germline V gene are LNHDA and SQIVND (reference sequence). Trimming at V came to 5 bases and at J to 2 bases, leaving 10 bases not matched to a gene. The CDR3 nucleotides read TGTGCCAGTAGTGCCGTTGCCGGGACAGGGACCTACGAGCAGTACTTC. It specifies CASSAVAGTGTYEQYF.

In its sample, this clone was seen a few times. The V call is TRBV6-5, the J call TRBJ1-5; no clear D gene. V gave up 3 bases and J gave up 4 bases, with 7 bases separating them. Germline CDR1 is MNHEY and CDR2 is SVGAGI. CDR3 length: 13 residues. CDR3 loop: CASSYTSNQPQHF. The CDR3 nucleotides are TGTGCCAGCAGTTATACCAGTAATCAGCCCCAGCATTTT.

The gene calls are TRBV5-6 and TRBJ2-5; a weak D match, TRBD1 (5 bases). There are 15 residues in the CDR3. Trimming pared 2 bases from V and 4 bases from J, leaving 15 bases between. Germline loops: CDR1 SGHDT, CDR2 YYEEEE. CDR3 residues: CASSLAGQGGETQYF. The DNA of the CDR3 is TGTGCCAGCAGCTTAGCAGGTCAGGGTGGAGAGACCCAGTACTTC.

The V call is TRBV5-5, the J call TRBJ2-6, with D possibly matching TRBD1 (5 bases). The CDR3 runs to 16 residues. Germline V gene sequence: CDR1 SGHKS, CDR2 YYEKEE (reference sequence). V was trimmed by 1 base and J by 1 base, leaving 9 bases between them. The CDR3 spells CASSLQGSSGANVLTF. The CDR3, as DNA: TGTGCCAGCAGCTTGCAGGGAAGTTCTGGGGCCAACGTCCTGACTTTC.

The chain carries TRBV2 and TRBJ2-4, with D perhaps matching TRBD1 (6 bases). This CDR3 contains 12 residues. Germline V gene sequence: CDR1 SNHLY, CDR2 FYNNEI. V was trimmed by 2 bases and J by 9 bases, leaving 8 bases between them. CDR3 in amino acids: CASSEQGSIQYF. The CDR3 DNA reads as TGTGCCAGCAGTGAACAGGGGTCCATTCAGTACTTC.